This T cell receptor (beta chain) was sequenced for a study of blood T cell repertoires in COVID-19. Germline V lookup: CDR1 SGDLS, CDR2 YYNGEE. The CDR3 spans 16 residues. The ends lost 3 bases at V and 2 bases at J; junction bases unmatched: 6. This clone appeared a single time. Generated by immunoSEQ multiplex PCR, the TCRdb table keeps only in-frame clones and is missing some. Among about 68,000 clones listed, roughly 87% were seen once. The sample was peripheral blood. This TCR was recovered from a man aged 45-60 years with COVID-19, enrolled during active disease. The rearrangement uses TRBV9 and TRBJ2-5; 11 positions match TRBD2. As DNA, the CDR3 is TGTGCCAGCAGCGCCTCCGGGACTAGCGGACAAGAGACCCAGTACTTC. Protein: CASSASGTSGQETQYF. Combining the CDR3 with reference TRBV9 and TRBJ2-5 gives the whole variable domain DSGVTQTPKHLITATGQRVTLRCSPRSGDLSVYWYQQSLDQGLQFLIQYYNGEERAKGNILERFSAQQFPDLHSELNLSSLELGDSALYFCASSASGTSGQETQYFGPGTRLLVL.